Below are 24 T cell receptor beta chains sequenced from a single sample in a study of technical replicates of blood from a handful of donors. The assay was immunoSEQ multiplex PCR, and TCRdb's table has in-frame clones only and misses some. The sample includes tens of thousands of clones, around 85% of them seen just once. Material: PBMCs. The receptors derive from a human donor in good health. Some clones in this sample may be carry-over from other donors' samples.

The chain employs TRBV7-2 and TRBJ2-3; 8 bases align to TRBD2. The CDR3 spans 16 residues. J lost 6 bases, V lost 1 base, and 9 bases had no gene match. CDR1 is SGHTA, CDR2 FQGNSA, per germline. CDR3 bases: TGTGCCAGCAGCTTAGGAAAGACTAGCGTTCCGGATACGCAGTATTTT. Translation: CASSLGKTSVPDTQYF. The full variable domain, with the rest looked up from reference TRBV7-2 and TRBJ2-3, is GAGVSQSPSNKVTEKGKDVELRCDPISGHTALYWYRQSLGQGLEFLIYFQGNSAPDKSGLPSDRFSAERTGGSVSTLTIQRTQQEDSAVYLCASSLGKTSVPDTQYFGPGTRLTVL.

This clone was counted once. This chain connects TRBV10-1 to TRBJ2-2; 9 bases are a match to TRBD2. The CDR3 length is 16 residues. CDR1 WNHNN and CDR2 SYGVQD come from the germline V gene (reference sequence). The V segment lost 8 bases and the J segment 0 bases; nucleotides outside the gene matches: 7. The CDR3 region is CASGYQREANTGELFF. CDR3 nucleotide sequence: TGCGCCAGCGGCTATCAGCGGGAGGCGAACACCGGGGAGCTGTTTTTT.

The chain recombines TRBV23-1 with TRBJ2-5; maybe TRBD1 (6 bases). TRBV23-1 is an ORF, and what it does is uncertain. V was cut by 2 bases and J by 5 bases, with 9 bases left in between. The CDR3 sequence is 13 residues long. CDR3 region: CASSQRQGETQYF. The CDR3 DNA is TGCGCCAGCAGTCAACGTCAGGGGGAGACCCAGTACTTC.

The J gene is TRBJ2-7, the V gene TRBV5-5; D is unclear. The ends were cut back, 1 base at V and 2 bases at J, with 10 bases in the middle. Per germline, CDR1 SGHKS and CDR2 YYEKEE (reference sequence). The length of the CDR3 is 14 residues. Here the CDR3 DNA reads TGTGCCAGCAGCTTGCTAACAGAACCCTACGAGCAGTACTTC. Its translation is CASSLLTEPYEQYF.

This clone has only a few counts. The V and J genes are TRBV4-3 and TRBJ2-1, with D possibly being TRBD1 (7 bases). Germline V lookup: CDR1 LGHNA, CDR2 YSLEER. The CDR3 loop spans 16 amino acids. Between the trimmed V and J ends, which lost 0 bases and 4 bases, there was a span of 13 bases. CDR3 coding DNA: TGCGCCAGCAGCCAAGATATGGGGGGACAGTACAATGAGCAGTTCTTC. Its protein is CASSQDMGGQYNEQFF.

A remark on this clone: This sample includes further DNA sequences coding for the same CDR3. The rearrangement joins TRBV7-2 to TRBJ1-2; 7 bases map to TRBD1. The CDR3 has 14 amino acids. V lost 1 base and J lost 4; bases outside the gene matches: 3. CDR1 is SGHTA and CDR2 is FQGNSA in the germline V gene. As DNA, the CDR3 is TGTGCCAGCAGCTTAGGCCAGGGGGTCTATGGCTACACCTTC. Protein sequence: CASSLGQGVYGYTF.

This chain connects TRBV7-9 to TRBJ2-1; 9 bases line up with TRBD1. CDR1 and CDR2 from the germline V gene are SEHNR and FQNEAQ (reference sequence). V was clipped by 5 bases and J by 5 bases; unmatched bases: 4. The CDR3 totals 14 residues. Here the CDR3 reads CASSQDRGDNEQFF. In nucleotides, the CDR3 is TGTGCCAGCAGCCAAGACAGGGGGGACAATGAGCAGTTCTTC.

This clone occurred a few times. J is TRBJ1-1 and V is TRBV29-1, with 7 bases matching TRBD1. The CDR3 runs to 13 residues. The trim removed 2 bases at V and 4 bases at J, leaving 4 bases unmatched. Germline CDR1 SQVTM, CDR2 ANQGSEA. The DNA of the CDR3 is TGCAGCGTTGAACCCTCAGGGGGCACTGAAGCTTTCTTT. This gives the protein CSVEPSGGTEAFF.

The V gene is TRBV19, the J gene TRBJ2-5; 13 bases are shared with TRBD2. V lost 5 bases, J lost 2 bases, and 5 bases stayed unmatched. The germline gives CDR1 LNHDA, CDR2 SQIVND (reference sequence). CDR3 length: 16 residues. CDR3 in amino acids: CASSARTSGSQETQYF. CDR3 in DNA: TGTGCCAGTAGTGCCCGGACTAGCGGGAGTCAAGAGACCCAGTACTTC.

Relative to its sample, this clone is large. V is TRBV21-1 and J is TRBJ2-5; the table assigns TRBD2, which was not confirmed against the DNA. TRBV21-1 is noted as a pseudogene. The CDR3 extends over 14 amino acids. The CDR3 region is CATLGGADKETQYF. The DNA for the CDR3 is TGTGCCACCCTCGGAGGGGCCGATAAAGAGACCCAGTACTTC.

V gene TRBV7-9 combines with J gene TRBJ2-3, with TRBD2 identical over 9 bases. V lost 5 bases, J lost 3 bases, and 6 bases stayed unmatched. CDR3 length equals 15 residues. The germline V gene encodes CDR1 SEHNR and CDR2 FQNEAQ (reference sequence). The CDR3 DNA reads TGTGCCAGCAGCCCTAGACTAGCGGAGACAGATACGCAGTATTTT. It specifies CASSPRLAETDTQYF.

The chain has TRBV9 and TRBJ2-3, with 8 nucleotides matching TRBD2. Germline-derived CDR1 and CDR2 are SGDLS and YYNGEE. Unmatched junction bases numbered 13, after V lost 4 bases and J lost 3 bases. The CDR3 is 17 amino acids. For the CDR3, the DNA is TGTGCCAGCAGCCGGAAGGGAGCAGCGGGGGATACAGATACGCAGTATTTT. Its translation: CASSRKGAAGDTDTQYF.

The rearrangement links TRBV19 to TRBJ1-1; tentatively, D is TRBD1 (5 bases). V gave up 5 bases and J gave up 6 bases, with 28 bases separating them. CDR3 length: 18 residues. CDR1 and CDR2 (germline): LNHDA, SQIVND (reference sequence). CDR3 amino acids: CASSPWALRTDQGSEAFF. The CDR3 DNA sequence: TGTGCCAGTAGTCCCTGGGCCCTTCGTACTGATCAGGGATCTGAAGCTTTCTTT.

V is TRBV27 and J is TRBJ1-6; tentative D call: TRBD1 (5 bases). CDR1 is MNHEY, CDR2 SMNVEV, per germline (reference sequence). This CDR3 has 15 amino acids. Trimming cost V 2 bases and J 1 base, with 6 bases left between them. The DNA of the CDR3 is TGTGCCAGCAGTTTAGGGGGGTCCTATAATTCACCCCTCCACTTT. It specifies CASSLGGSYNSPLHF.

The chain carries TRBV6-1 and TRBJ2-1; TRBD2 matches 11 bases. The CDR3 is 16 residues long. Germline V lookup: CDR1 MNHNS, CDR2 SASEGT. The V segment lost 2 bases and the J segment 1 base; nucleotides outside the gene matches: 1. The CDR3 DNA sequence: TGTGCCAGCAGTGAATCTAGCGGGGGGTCCTACAATGAGCAGTTCTTC. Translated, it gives CASSESSGGSYNEQFF.

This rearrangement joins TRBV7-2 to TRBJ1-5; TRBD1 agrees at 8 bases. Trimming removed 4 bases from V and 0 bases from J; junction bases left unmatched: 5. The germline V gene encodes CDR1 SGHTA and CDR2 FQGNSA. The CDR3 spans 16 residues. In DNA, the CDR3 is TGTGCCAGCAGCTACTACACAGGGGGTAGCAATCAGCCCCAGCATTTT. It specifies CASSYYTGGSNQPQHF.

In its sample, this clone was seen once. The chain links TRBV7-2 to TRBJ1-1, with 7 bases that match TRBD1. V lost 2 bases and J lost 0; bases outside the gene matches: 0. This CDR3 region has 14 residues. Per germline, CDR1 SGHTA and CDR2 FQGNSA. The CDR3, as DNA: TGTGCCAGCAGCTTACAGGGGGTGAACACTGAAGCTTTCTTT. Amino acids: CASSLQGVNTEAFF.

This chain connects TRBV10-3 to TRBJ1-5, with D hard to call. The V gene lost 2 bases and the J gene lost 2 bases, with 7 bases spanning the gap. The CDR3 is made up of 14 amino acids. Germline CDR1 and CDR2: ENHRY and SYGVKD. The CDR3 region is CAISEGGRNQPQHF. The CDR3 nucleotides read TGTGCCATCAGTGAGGGAGGTCGCAATCAGCCCCAGCATTTT.

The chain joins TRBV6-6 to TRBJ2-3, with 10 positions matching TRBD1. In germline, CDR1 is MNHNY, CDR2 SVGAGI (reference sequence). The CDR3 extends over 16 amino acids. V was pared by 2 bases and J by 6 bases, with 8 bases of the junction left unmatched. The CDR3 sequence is CASSYRGTGEFDTQYF. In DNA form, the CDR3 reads TGTGCCAGCAGTTACCGTGGGACAGGGGAGTTTGATACGCAGTATTTT.

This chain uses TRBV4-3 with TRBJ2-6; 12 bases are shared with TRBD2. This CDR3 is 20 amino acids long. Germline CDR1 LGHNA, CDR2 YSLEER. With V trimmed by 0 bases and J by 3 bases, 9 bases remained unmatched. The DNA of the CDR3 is TGCGCCAGCAGCCAAGAAGTTCCTAGCGGGGGGGCCCTTGGGGCCAACGTCCTGACTTTC. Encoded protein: CASSQEVPSGGALGANVLTF.

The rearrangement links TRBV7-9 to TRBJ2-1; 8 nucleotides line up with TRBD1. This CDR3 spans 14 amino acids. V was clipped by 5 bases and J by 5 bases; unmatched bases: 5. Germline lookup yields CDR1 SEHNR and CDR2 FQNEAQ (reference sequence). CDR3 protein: CASSRTGGDNEQFF. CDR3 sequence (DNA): TGTGCCAGCAGCCGAACAGGGGGTGACAATGAGCAGTTCTTC.

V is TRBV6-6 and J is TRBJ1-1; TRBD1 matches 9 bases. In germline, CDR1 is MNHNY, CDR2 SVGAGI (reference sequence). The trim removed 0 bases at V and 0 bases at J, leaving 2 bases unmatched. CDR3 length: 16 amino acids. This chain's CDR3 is CASSYSGTGMNTEAFF. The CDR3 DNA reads TGTGCCAGCAGTTACTCGGGGACAGGGATGAACACTGAAGCTTTCTTT.

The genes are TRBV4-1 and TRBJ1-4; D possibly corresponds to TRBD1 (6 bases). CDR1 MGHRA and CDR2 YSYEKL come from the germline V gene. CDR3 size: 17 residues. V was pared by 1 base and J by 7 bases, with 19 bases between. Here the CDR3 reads CASSQASTGKGGEKLFF. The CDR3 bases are TGCGCCAGCAGCCAAGCCTCTACAGGGAAAGGTGGTGAAAAACTGTTTTTT.

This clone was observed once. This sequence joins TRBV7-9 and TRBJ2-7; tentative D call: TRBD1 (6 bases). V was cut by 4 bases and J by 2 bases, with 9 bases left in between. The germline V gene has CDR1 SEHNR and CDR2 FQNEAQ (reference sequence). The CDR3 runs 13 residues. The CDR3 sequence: CASSSGVTYEQYF. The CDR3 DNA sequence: TGTGCCAGCAGCTCAGGGGTCACCTACGAGCAGTACTTC.